Listed here is a single T cell receptor beta chain. This entry comes from a study of blood T cell repertoires in COVID-19. At the level of the study: Specimens from acute and convalescent COVID-19 originated in the United States, Italy and Spain.

The table came from immunoSEQ multiplex PCR; TCRdb's copy has only in-frame clones and leaves some out. The table includes about 230,000 clones, approximately 87% detected once. The sequence was collected from a woman between 65 and 79 years old with active or convalescent COVID-19. Sequences were obtained from peripheral blood.

CDR3: CASSQQGPYNEQFF. As DNA, the CDR3 is TGTGCCAGCAGTCAACAGGGGCCTTACAATGAGCAGTTCTTC. J is TRBJ2-1 and V is TRBV2; 7 positions match TRBD1. The CDR3 totals 14 residues. The V segment lost 5 bases and the J segment 4 bases; nucleotides outside the gene matches: 5. Germline V gives CDR1 SNHLY, CDR2 FYNNEI. Supplemented by reference TRBV2 and TRBJ2-1, the full variable domain reads EPEVTQTPSHQVTQMGQEVILRCVPISNHLYFYWYRQILGQKVEFLVSFYNNEISEKSEIFDDQFSVERPDGSNFTLKIRSTKLEDSAMYFCASSQQGPYNEQFFGPGTRLTVL.